This entry is about one T cell receptor (beta chain). The sample originates from a study of blood T cell repertoires in COVID-19. Here immunoSEQ multiplex PCR was the method, and the copy in TCRdb shows in-frame clones only, minus some. Here the sample spans 150,000 to 200,000 clones, about four fifths being singletons. In Seattle, patients joined the study during active infection and were tracked longitudinally. V was cut by 8 bases and J by 4 bases, with 17 bases left in between. The CDR3 extends over 14 amino acids. Germline assignment: CDR1 LNHNV and CDR2 YYDKDF (reference sequence). The source material was peripheral blood. V usage is TRBV15 and J usage is TRBJ1-1, with D possibly TRBD1 on 6 matching bases. This clonotype was sampled from a woman aged 35 to 49 with COVID-19, enrolled during active disease. As DNA, the CDR3 is TGTGCCACCTCGGAACAGGGTACGGGCACTGAAGCTTTCTTT. It translates to CATSEQGTGTEAFF.